This T cell receptor beta chain was captured by sequencing in a study of cytomegalovirus exposure and HLA in healthy donors. On this clone itself: The antigen remains unidentified.

Study conclusions and caveats: The authors later linked a missense DCLRE1C variant to TCR beta V- and J-gene trimming. Researchers counted 180 or so TCR beta chains as cytomegalovirus-associated. Researchers reported from a later analysis that most CMV-associated TCR beta chains appeared HLA-restricted.

Trimming cost V 0 bases and J 3 bases, with 8 bases left between them. This CDR3 contains 14 residues. Germline CDR1 reads SGHNT; CDR2 reads YYREEE (reference sequence). 13 Jbeta primers and 60 Vbeta primers were used for the PCR. The table came from immunoSEQ multiplex PCR; TCRdb's copy has only in-frame clones and leaves some out. The repertoire table contains about 200,000 clones. This TCR derives from a girl aged 2 to 10 in good health and CMV-seropositive. What was sequenced was PBMCs. The V gene is TRBV5-4, the J gene TRBJ2-3; TRBD1 is a possible D gene (6 bases). Here the CDR3 DNA reads TGTGCCAGCAGCTTGGCAGGGGTTACAGATACGCAGTATTTT. Protein product: CASSLAGVTDTQYF.